A selection of T cell receptor beta chains follows, all from one sample in a study of cytomegalovirus exposure and HLA in healthy donors. Sequenced by immunoSEQ multiplex PCR; TCRdb stores in-frame clones only, minus some. The profile shows 95,000 to 150,000 clones, about 80% of them singletons. The sequenced sample was PBMCs. The receptors were gathered from a woman aged 35 to 49 in good health and CMV-seropositive. The conserved cysteine and the conserved F or W are not part of the CDR3 here. Each record gives: CDR3 protein, CDR3 length, clone size, V gene, J gene. Rows may omit the clone size; those that give it use once, few, many or a size class.

SVAGGVAGSTDTQY	14	NA	TRBV29-1	TRBJ2-3
ASSLEGTGYEQY	12	NA	TRBV5-1	TRBJ2-7
ASSLGQGRQEKLF	13	NA	TRBV5-1	TRBJ1-4
ASVRRAALNEKLF	13	few	TRBV5-6	TRBJ1-4
ASSVGWRGEQY	11	NA	TRBV9	TRBJ2-7
ASKKGAVGYT	10	NA	TRBV19	TRBJ1-2
ASSLGTGSSYEQY	13	NA	TRBV5-4	TRBJ2-7
ASSLGLAGYEQY	12	NA	TRBV6-5	TRBJ2-7
ASCPGQGIYEQY	12	once	TRBV2	NA
ASSLSSRMNTEAF	13	NA	TRBV5-4	TRBJ1-1
ASSLVGGDTEAF	12	NA	TRBV5-1	TRBJ1-1
ATSPRVSQITYGYT	14	NA	TRBV15	TRBJ1-2
ASSLAQGGGRRETQY	15	once	TRBV7-8	TRBJ2-5
ASSLGTSGVYEQY	13	NA	TRBV7-2	TRBJ2-7
ASSLGQGLTYEQY	13	NA	TRBV11-2	TRBJ2-7
ASSLDRDRAINYDYT	15	NA	TRBV7-2	TRBJ1-2
AISGEGRETDTQH	13	NA	TRBV10-3	NA
ASSLTEGRGNTQY	13	NA	TRBV5-1	TRBJ2-3
ASSVLAGASEQF	12	NA	TRBV10-2	TRBJ2-1
AWRGQGINTEAF	12	NA	TRBV30	TRBJ1-1
ASSIIRTANEKLF	13	once	TRBV19	TRBJ1-4
ASSPLSRRQDKGTQY	15	NA	TRBV7-3	TRBJ2-3
ASSLGSGTSITDTQY	15	few	TRBV11-3	TRBJ2-3
ASSYSTGRAHGELF	14	NA	TRBV6-6	TRBJ2-2
ASSPGDRVNTIY	12	NA	TRBV6-5	TRBJ1-3
ASFGRTSNEKLF	12	few	TRBV6-1	TRBJ1-4
ASSLAAGVEPDTQY	14	NA	TRBV7-2	TRBJ2-3
ASSVSAGSSYNEQF	14	few	TRBV9	TRBJ2-1
ASSTRQGSYGYT	12	NA	TRBV19	TRBJ1-2
ASLAGGNTGELF	12	NA	TRBV2	TRBJ2-2
ASSSQGAAKNIQY	13	NA	TRBV6-6	TRBJ2-4
SVAVSPNIYSGNTIY	15	NA	TRBV29-1	TRBJ1-3
ALGEVLGSPLH	11	NA	TRBV6-1	TRBJ1-6
ASSQGGRSGNQPQH	14	NA	TRBV4-2	TRBJ1-5
ATSRDYTNTGELF	13	NA	TRBV15	TRBJ2-2
AWFNVTEAF	9	NA	TRBV30	TRBJ1-1
ASSRDLNTEAF	11	few	TRBV6-5	TRBJ1-1
ASSFGRGTLSGANVLT	16	NA	TRBV7-9	TRBJ2-6
ASSATGYTEAF	11	NA	TRBV6-5	TRBJ1-1
ASRNRTYLYGYT	12	NA	TRBV2	TRBJ1-2
AVGDRGTGELF	11	NA	TRBV19	TRBJ2-2
ASRDRERNTEAF	12	NA	TRBV2	TRBJ1-1
ASSHLRQASSGTDTQY	16	once	TRBV27	TRBJ2-3
ATSRDRVADTQY	12	NA	TRBV7-9	TRBJ2-3